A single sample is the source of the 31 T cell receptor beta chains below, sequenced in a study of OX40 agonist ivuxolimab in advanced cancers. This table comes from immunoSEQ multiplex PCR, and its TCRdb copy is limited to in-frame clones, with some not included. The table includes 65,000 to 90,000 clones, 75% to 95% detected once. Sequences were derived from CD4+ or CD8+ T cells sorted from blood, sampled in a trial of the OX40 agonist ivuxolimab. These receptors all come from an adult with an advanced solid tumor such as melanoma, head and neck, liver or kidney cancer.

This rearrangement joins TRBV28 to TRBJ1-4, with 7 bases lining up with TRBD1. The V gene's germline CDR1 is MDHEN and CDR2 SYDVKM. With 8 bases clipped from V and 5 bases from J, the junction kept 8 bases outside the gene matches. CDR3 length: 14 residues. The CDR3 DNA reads TGTGCCAGCCGACCAGGGGGACAGAATGAAAAACTGTTTTTT. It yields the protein CASRPGGQNEKLFF.

DNA of the CDR3: TGTGCCAGCAGCCAGGCGGGACGGGGATTAAATCAGCCCCAGCATTTT. Its protein is CASSQAGRGLNQPQHF. The rearrangement joins TRBV5-6 to TRBJ1-5; D is perhaps TRBD1 (5 bases). CDR3 size: 16 residues. CDR1 and CDR2 (germline): SGHDT, YYEEEE. The V gene lost 4 bases and the J gene lost 4 bases, with 18 bases spanning the gap.

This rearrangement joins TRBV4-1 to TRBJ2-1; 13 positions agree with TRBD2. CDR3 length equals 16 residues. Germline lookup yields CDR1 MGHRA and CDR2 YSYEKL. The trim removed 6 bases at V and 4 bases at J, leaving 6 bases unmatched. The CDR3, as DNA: TGCGCCAGCAGACCCGGACTAGCGGGAGAGTACAATGAGCAGTTCTTC. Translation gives CASRPGLAGEYNEQFF.

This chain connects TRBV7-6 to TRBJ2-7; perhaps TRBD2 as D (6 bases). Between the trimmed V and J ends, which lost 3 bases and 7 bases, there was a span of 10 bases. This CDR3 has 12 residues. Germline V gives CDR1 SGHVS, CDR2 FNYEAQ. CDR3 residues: CASSLVRGEQYF. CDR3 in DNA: TGTGCCAGCAGCTTGGTTCGGGGGGAGCAGTACTTC.

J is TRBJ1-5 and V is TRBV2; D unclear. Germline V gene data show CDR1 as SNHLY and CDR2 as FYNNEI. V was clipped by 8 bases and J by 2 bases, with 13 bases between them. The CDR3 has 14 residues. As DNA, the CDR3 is TGTGCCAGCGGCGGGCAGCTTCGCAATCAGCCCCAGCATTTT. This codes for CASGGQLRNQPQHF.

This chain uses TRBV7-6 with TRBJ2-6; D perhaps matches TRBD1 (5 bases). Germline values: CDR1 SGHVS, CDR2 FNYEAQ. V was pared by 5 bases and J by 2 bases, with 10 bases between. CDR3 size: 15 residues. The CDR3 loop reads CASSPQGTGANVLTF. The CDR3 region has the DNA TGTGCCAGCAGCCCCCAGGGTACTGGGGCCAACGTCCTGACTTTC. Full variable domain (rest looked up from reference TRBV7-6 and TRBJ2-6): GAGVSQSPRYKVTKRGQDVALRCDPISGHVSLYWYRQALGQGPEFLTYFNYEAQQDKSGLPNDRFSAERPEGSISTLTIQRTEQRDSAMYRCASSPQGTGANVLTFGAGSRLTVL.

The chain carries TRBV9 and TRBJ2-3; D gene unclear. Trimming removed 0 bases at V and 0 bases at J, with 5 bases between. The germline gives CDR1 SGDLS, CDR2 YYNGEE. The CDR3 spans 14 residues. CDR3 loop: CASSVGTSTDTQYF. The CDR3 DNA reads TGTGCCAGCAGCGTAGGGACGAGCACAGATACGCAGTATTTT.

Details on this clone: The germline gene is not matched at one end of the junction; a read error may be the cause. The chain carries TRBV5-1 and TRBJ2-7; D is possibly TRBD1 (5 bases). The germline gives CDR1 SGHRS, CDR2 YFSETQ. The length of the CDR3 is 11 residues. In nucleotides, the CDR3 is TGTGCCAGCAGCTACAGGCTCGAGCAGTACTTC. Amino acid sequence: CASSYRLEQYF.

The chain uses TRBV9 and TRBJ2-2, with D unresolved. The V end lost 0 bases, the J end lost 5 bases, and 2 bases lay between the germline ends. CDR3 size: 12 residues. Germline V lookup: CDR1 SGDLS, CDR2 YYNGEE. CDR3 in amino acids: CASSVGTGELFF. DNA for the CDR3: TGTGCCAGCAGCGTAGGGACCGGGGAGCTGTTTTTT. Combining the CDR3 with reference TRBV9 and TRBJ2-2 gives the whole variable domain DSGVTQTPKHLITATGQRVTLRCSPRSGDLSVYWYQQSLDQGLQFLIQYYNGEERAKGNILERFSAQQFPDLHSELNLSSLELGDSALYFCASSVGTGELFFGEGSRLTVL.

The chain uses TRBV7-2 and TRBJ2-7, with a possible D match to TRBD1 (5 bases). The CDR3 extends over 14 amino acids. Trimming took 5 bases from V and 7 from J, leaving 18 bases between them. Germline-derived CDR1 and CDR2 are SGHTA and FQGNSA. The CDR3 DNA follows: TGTGCCAGCAGCCCGGGTAGGGGATTCGGGGAGCAGTACTTC. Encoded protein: CASSPGRGFGEQYF.

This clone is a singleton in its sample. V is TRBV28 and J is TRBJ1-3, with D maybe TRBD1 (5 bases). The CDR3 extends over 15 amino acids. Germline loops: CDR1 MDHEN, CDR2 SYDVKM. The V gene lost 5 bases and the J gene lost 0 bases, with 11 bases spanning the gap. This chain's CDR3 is CASSIGGGSGNTIYF. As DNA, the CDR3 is TGTGCCAGCAGTATCGGGGGTGGCTCTGGAAACACCATATATTTT.

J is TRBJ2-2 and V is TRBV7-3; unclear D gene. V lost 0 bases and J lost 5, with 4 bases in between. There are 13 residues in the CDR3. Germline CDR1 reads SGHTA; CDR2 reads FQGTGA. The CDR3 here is CASSLTQTGELFF. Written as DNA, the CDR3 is TGTGCCAGCAGCTTAACCCAAACCGGGGAGCTGTTTTTT.

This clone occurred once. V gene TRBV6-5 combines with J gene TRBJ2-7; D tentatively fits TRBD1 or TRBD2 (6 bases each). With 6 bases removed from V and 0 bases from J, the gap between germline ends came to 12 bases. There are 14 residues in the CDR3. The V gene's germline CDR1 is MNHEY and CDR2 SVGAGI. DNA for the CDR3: TGTGCCAGCAGCCGCGGGGACACCTCCTACGAGCAGTACTTC. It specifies CASSRGDTSYEQYF.

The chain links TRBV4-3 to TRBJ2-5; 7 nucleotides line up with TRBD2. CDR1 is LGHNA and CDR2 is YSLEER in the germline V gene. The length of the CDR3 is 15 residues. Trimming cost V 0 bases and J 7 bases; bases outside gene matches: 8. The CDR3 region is CASSQDISGPGTQYF. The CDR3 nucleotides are TGCGCCAGCAGCCAAGATATTAGCGGGCCCGGGACCCAGTACTTC.

Written as DNA, the CDR3 is TGCAGCGTTGTTCTTGCTTCCTACGAGCAGTACTTC. It translates to CSVVLASYEQYF. The chain links TRBV29-1 to TRBJ2-7; D gene ambiguous. Germline CDR1 SQVTM, CDR2 ANQGSEA. CDR3 length: 12 residues. V was pared by 4 bases and J by 1 base, with 8 bases between.

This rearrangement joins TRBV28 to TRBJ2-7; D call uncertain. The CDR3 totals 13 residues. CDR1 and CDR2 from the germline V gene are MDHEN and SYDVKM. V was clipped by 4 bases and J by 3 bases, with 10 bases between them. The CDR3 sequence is CASSSPGRYEQYF. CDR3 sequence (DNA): TGTGCCAGCAGTTCTCCCGGCCGCTACGAGCAGTACTTC.

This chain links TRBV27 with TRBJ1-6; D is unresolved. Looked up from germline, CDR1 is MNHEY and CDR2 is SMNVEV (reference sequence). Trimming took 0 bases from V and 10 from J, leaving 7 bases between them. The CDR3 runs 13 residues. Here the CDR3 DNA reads TGTGCCAGCAGTTTATCCGCGAGATCACCCCTCCACTTT. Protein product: CASSLSARSPLHF.

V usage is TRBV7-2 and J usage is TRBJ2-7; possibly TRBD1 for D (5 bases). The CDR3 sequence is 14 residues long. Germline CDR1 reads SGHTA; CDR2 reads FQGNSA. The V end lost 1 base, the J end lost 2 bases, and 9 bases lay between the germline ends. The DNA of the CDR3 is TGTGCCAGCAGCTTAGGGACACTTACCTACGAGCAGTACTTC. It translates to CASSLGTLTYEQYF.

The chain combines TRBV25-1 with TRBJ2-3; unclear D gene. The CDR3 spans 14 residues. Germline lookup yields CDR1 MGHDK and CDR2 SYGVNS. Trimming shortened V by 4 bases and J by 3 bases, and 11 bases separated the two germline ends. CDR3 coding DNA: TGTGCCAGCAGTGCAATGGGTAATACAGATACGCAGTATTTT. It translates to CASSAMGNTDTQYF.

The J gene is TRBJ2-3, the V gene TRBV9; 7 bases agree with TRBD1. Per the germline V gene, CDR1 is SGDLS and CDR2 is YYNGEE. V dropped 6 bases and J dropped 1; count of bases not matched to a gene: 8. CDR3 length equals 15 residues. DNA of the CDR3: TGTGCCAGCACCCACAGGGGATTAGGCACAGATACGCAGTATTTT. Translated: CASTHRGLGTDTQYF.

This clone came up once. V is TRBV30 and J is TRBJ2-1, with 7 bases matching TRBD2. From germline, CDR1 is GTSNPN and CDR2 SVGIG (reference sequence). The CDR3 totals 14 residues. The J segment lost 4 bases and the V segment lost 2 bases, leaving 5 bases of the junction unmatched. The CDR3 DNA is TGTGCCTGGAGTACGGCGGGAGCTTACAATGAGCAGTTCTTC. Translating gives CAWSTAGAYNEQFF.

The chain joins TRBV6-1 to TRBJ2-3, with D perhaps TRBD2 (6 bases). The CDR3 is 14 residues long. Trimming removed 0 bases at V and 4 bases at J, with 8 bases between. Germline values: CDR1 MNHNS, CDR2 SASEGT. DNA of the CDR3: TGTGCCAGCAGTGAAGCGCGGGACCCAGATACGCAGTATTTT. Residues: CASSEARDPDTQYF.

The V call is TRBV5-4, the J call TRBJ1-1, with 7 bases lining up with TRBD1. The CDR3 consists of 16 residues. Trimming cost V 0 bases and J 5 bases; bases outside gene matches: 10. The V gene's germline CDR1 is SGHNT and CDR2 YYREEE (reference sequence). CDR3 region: CASSLVQQGRRTEAFF. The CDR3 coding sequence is TGTGCCAGCAGCTTGGTCCAACAGGGGCGTAGGACTGAAGCTTTCTTT. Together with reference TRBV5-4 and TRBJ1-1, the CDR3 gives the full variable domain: ETGVTQSPTHLIKTRGQQVTLRCSSQSGHNTVSWYQQALGQGPQFIFQYYREEENGRGNFPPRFSGLQFPNYSSELNVNALELDDSALYLCASSLVQQGRRTEAFFGQGTRLTVV.

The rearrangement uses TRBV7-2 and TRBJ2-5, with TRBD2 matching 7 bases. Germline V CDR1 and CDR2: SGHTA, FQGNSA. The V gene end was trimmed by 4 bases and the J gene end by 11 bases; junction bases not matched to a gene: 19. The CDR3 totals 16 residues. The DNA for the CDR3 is TGTGCCAGCAGCTCAACCTATGGGGGAGGGCCGGATAAGCAGTACTTC. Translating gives CASSSTYGGGPDKQYF.

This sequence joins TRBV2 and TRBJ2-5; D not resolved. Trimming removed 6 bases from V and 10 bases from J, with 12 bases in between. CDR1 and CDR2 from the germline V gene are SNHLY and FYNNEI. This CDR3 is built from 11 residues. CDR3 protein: CASSAIVGQYF. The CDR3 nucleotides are TGTGCCAGCAGCGCCATTGTAGGCCAGTACTTC.

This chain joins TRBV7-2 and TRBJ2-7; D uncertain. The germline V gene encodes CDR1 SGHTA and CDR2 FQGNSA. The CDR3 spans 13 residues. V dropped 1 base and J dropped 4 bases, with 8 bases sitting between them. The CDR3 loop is CASSLDQSYEQYF. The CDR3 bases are TGTGCCAGCAGCTTAGATCAGTCTTACGAGCAGTACTTC.

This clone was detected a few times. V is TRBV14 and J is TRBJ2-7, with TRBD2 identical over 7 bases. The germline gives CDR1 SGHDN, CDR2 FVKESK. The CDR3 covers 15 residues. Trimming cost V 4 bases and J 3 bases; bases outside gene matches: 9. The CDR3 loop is CASSPSPSGYYEQYF. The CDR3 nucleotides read TGTGCCAGCAGCCCCTCCCCTAGCGGCTACTACGAGCAGTACTTC.

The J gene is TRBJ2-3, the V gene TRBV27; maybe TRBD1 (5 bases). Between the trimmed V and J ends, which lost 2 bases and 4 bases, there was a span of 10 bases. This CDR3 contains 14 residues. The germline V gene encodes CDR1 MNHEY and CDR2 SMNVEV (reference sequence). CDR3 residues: CASSLQGVADTQYF. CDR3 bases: TGTGCCAGCAGTTTACAAGGGGTTGCAGATACGCAGTATTTT.

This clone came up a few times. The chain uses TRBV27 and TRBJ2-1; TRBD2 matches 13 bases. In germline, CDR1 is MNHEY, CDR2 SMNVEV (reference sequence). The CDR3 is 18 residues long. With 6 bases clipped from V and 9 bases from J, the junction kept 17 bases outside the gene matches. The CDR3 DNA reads TGTGCCAGCAGACGGACTAGCGGGAGTGTTTCTCGGAAAGGTGAGCAGTTCTTC. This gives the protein CASRRTSGSVSRKGEQFF.

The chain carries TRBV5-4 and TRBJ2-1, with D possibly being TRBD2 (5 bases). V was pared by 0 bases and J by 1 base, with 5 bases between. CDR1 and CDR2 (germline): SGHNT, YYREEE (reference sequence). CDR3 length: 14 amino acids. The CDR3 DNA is TGTGCCAGCAGCTTGGCGGGGTCCTACAATGAGCAGTTCTTC. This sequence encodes CASSLAGSYNEQFF.

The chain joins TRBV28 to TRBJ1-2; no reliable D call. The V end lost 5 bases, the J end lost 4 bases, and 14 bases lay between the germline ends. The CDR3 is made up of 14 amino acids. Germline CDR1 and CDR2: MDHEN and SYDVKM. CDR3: CASSTLSRSYGYTF. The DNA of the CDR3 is TGTGCCAGCAGTACCTTATCCCGGAGCTATGGCTACACCTTC.